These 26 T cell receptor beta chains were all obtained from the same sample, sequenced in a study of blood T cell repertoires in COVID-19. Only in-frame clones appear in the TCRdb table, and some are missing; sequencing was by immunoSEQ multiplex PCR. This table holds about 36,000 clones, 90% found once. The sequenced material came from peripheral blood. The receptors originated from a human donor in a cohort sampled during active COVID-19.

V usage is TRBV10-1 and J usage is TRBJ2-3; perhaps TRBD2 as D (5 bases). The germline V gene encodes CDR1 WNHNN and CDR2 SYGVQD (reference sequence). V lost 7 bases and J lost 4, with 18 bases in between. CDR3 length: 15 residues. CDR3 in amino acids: CASTAGRWRADTQYF. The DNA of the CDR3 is TGCGCCAGCACTGCCGGAAGGTGGCGGGCAGATACGCAGTATTTT.

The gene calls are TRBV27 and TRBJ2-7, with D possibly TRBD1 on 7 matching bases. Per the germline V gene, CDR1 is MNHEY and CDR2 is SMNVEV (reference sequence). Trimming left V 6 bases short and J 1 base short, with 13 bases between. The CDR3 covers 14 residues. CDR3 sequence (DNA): TGTGCCAGCAGGCTCAGGGGGGTATCCTACGAGCAGTACTTC. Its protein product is CASRLRGVSYEQYF.

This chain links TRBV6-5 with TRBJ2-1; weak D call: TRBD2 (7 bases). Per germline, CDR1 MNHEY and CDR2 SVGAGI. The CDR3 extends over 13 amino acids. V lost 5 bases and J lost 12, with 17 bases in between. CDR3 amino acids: CASSTLGGRGQFF. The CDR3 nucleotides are TGTGCCAGCAGTACCCTAGGGGGGAGGGGGCAGTTCTTC.

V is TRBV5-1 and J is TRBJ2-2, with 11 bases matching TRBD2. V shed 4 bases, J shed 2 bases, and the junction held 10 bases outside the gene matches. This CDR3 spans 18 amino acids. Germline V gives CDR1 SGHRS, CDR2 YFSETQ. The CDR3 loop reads CASSPGLAVFTNTGELFF. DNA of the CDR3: TGCGCCAGCAGCCCGGGACTAGCGGTATTTACTAACACCGGGGAGCTGTTTTTT. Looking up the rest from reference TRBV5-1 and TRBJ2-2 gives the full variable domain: KAGVTQTPRYLIKTRGQQVTLSCSPISGHRSVSWYQQTPGQGLQFLFEYFSETQRNKGNFPGRFSGRQFSNSRSEMNVSTLELGDSALYLCASSPGLAVFTNTGELFFGEGSRLTVL.

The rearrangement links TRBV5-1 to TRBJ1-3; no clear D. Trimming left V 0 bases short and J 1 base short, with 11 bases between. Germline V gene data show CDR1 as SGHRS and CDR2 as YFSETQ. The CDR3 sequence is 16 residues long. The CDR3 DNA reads TGCGCCAGCAGCTTGGCCCCGGTTATGTCTGGAAACACCATATATTTT. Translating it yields CASSLAPVMSGNTIYF. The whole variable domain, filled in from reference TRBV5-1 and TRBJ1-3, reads KAGVTQTPRYLIKTRGQQVTLSCSPISGHRSVSWYQQTPGQGLQFLFEYFSETQRNKGNFPGRFSGRQFSNSRSEMNVSTLELGDSALYLCASSLAPVMSGNTIYFGEGSWLTVV.

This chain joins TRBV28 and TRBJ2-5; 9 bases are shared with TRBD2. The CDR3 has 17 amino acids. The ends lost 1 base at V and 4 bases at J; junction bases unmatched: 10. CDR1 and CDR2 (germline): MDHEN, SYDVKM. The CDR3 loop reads CASSLYAGGGGTETQYF. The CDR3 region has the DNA TGTGCCAGCAGTTTATATGCGGGGGGGGGAGGCACAGAGACCCAGTACTTC. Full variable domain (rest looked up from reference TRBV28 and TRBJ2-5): DVKVTQSSRYLVKRTGEKVFLECVQDMDHENMFWYRQDPGLGLRLIYFSYDVKMKEKGDIPEGYSVSREKKERFSLILESASTNQTSMYLCASSLYAGGGGTETQYFGPGTRLLVL.

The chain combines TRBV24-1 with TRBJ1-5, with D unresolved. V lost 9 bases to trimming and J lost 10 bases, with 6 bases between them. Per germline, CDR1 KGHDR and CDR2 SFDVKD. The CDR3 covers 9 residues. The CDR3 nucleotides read TGTGCCACCCTCAGACCCCAGCATTTT. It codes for CATLRPQHF.

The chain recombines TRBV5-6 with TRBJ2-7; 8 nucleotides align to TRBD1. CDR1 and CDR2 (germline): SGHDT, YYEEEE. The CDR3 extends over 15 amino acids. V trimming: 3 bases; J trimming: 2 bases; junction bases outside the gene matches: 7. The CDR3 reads CASSWGTGRAYEQYF. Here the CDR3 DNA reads TGTGCCAGCAGCTGGGGGACAGGTCGGGCCTACGAGCAGTACTTC.

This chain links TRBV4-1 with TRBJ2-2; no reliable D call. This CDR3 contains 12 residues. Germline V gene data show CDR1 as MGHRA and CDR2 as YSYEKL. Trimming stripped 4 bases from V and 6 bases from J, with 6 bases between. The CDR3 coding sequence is TGCGCCAGCAGCCTAGCAGCCGGGGAGCTGTTTTTT. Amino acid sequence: CASSLAAGELFF.

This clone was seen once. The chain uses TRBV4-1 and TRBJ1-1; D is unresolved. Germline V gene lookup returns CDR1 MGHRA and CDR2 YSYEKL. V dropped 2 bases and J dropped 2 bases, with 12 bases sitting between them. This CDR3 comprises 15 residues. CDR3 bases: TGCGCCAGCAGCCAATCTCCCTCAGTTAACACTGAAGCTTTCTTT. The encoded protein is CASSQSPSVNTEAFF.

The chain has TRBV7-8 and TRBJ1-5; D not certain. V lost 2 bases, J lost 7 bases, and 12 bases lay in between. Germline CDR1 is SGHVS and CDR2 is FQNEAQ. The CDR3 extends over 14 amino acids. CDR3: CASSLSSNNQPQHF. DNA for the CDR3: TGTGCCAGCAGCTTAAGTTCCAACAACCAGCCCCAGCATTTT.

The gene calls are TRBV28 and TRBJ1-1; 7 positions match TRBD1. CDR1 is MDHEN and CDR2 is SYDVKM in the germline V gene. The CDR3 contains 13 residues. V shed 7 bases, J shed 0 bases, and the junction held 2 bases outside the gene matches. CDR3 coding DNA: TGTGCCAGCATCGACAGGGTGAACACTGAAGCTTTCTTT. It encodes CASIDRVNTEAFF.

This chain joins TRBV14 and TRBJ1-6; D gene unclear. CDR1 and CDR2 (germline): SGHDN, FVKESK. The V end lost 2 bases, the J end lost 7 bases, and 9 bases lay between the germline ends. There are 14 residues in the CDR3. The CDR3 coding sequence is TGTGCCAGCAGCCAACGGGGTTCCAATTCACCCCTCCACTTT. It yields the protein CASSQRGSNSPLHF.

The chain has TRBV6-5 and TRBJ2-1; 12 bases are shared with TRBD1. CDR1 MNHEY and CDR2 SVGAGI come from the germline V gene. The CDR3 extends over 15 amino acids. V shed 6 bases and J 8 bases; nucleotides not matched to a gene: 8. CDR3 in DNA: TGTGCCAGCAGCGCCTATGGGACAGGGGGCTATGAGCAGTTCTTC. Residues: CASSAYGTGGYEQFF.

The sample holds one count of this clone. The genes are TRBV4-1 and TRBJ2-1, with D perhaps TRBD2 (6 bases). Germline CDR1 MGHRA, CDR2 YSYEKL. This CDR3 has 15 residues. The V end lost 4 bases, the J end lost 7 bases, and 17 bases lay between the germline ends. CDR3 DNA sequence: TGCGCCAGCAGCCCAAGGGACTTCGTAAGTAATGAGCAGTTCTTC. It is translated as CASSPRDFVSNEQFF.

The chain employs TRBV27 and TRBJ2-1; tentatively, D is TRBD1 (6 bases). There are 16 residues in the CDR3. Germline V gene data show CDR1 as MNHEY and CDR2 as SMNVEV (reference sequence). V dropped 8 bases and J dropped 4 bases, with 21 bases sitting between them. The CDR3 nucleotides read TGTGCCAGCCGGAGCATAACGGACAGTAGATACAATGAGCAGTTCTTC. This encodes CASRSITDSRYNEQFF.

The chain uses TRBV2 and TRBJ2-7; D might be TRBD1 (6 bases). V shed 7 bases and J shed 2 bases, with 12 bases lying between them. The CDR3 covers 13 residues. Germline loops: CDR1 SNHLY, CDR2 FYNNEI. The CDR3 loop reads CASKEDRTYEQYF. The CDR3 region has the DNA TGTGCCAGCAAGGAGGACAGAACCTACGAGCAGTACTTC. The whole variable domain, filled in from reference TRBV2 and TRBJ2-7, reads EPEVTQTPSHQVTQMGQEVILRCVPISNHLYFYWYRQILGQKVEFLVSFYNNEISEKSEIFDDQFSVERPDGSNFTLKIRSTKLEDSAMYFCASKEDRTYEQYFGPGTRLTVT.

This CDR3 reads CASSQRQGSGEKLFF. Written as DNA, the CDR3 is TGTGCCAGCAGCCAGAGACAGGGTTCGGGTGAAAAACTGTTTTTT. The chain carries TRBV3-1 (or the pseudogene TRBV3-2) and TRBJ1-4; 7 bases are a match to TRBD1. CDR3 length: 15 amino acids. Trimming cost V 3 bases and J 7 bases; bases outside gene matches: 8. Germline lookup yields CDR1 LGHDT and CDR2 YNNKEL (reference sequence).

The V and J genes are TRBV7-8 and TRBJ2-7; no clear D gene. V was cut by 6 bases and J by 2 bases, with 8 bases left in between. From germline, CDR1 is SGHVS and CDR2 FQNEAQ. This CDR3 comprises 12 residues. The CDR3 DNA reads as TGTGCCAGCAGTCAAAGCACCTACGAGCAGTACTTC. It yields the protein CASSQSTYEQYF.

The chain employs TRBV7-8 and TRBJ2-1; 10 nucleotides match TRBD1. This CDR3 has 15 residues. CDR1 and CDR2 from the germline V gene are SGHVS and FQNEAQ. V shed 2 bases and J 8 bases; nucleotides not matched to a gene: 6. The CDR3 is CASSLRDRGSYEQFF. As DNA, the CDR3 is TGTGCCAGCAGCTTAAGGGACAGGGGATCCTATGAGCAGTTCTTC.

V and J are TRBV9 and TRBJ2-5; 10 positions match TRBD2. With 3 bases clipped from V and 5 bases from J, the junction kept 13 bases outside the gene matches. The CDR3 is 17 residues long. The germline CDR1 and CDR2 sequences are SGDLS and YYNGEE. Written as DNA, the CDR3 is TGTGCCAGCAGCGGCCGACTAGCGGGCGACCAGGGGGAGACCCAGTACTTC. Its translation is CASSGRLAGDQGETQYF.

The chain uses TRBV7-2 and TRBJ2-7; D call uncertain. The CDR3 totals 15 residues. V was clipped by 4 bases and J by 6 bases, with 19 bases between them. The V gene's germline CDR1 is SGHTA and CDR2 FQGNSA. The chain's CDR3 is CASSSFEAGRGEQYF. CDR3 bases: TGTGCCAGCAGCTCCTTTGAGGCTGGCCGTGGCGAGCAGTACTTC. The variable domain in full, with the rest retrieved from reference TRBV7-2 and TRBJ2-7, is GAGVSQSPSNKVTEKGKDVELRCDPISGHTALYWYRQSLGQGLEFLIYFQGNSAPDKSGLPSDRFSAERTGGSVSTLTIQRTQQEDSAVYLCASSSFEAGRGEQYFGPGTRLTVT.

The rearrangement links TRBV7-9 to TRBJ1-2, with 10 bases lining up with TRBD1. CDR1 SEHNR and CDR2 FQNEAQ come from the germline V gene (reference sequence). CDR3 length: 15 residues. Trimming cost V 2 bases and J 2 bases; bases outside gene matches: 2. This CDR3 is CASSLRGQGNYGYTF. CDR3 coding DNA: TGTGCCAGCAGCTTAAGGGGACAGGGGAACTATGGCTACACCTTC.

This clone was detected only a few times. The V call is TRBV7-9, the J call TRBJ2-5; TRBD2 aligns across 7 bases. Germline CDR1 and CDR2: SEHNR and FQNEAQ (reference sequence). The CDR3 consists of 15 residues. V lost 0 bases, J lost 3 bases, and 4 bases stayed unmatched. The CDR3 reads CASSLAGGLKETQYF. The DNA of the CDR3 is TGTGCCAGCAGCTTAGCGGGAGGGTTGAAAGAGACCCAGTACTTC.

The CDR3 DNA sequence: TGTGCCAGCAGCTATGGACTAGTGGAGACCCAGTACTTC. Protein sequence: CASSYGLVETQYF. V usage is TRBV7-2 and J usage is TRBJ2-5; 7 positions match TRBD2. CDR3 length: 13 amino acids. V trimming: 4 bases; J trimming: 5 bases; junction bases outside the gene matches: 4. Looked up from germline, CDR1 is SGHTA and CDR2 is FQGNSA.

DNA of the CDR3: TGTGCCAGCAGTGAAACCCCCAGGGGTGGTGGCTACACCTTC. This sequence encodes CASSETPRGGGYTF. The chain couples TRBV2 to TRBJ1-2, with D perhaps TRBD1 (6 bases). Per germline, CDR1 SNHLY and CDR2 FYNNEI. Trimming took 2 bases from V and 7 from J, leaving 14 bases between them. The CDR3 runs 14 residues.